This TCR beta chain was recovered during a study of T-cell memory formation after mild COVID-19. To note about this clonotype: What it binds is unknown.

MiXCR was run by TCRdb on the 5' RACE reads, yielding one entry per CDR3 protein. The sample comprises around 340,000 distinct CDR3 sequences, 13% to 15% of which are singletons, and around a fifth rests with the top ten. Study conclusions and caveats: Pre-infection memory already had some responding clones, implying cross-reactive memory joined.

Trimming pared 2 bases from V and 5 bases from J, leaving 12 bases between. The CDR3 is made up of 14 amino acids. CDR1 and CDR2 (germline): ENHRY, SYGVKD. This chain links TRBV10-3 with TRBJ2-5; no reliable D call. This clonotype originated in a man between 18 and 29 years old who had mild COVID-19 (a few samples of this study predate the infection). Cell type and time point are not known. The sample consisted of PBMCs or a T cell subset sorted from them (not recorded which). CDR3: CAISEASGGETQYF. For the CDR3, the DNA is TGTGCCATCAGTGAGGCTAGTGGTGGGGAGACCCAGTACTTC.